One sample yielded the 20 T cell receptor beta chains listed below, sequenced in a study of technical replicates of blood from a few donors. The data were produced by immunoSEQ multiplex PCR, yet TCRdb's version contains in-frame clones alone and is incomplete. The data show tens of thousands of clones, 91% seen once. Sequenced material: PBMCs. Receptors were obtained from a human donor in good health. Some clones in this sample may be carry-over from other donors' samples.

The V call is TRBV10-3, the J call TRBJ2-2; no clear D. CDR1 ENHRY and CDR2 SYGVKD come from the germline V gene. V was trimmed by 3 bases and J by 0 bases, leaving 8 bases between them. The CDR3 contains 15 residues. CDR3 in amino acids: CAISESLANTGELFF. CDR3 DNA sequence: TGTGCCATCAGTGAATCACTTGCGAACACCGGGGAGCTGTTTTTT.

The V and J genes are TRBV9 and TRBJ2-1; 7 nucleotides line up with TRBD2. V lost 0 bases to trimming and J lost 2 bases; unmatched junction nucleotides: 8. CDR1 is SGDLS and CDR2 is YYNGEE in the germline V gene. The CDR3 extends over 17 amino acids. The CDR3 coding sequence is TGTGCCAGCAGCGTAGGTAGCGGGTCCGGAACCTACAATGAGCAGTTCTTC. Translating gives CASSVGSGSGTYNEQFF.

The chain is built from TRBV19 and TRBJ1-5, with 7 bases fitting TRBD1. Germline V gene sequence: CDR1 LNHDA, CDR2 SQIVND (reference sequence). The CDR3 consists of 13 residues. The V segment lost 4 bases and the J segment 7 bases; nucleotides outside the gene matches: 4. CDR3 nucleotides: TGTGCCAGTAGTACTGGGACAGCACAGCCCCAGCATTTT. Translating it yields CASSTGTAQPQHF.

The J gene is TRBJ2-1, the V gene TRBV11-2; 11 bases fit TRBD2. CDR1 is SGHAT, CDR2 FQNNGV, per germline. V gave up 6 bases and J gave up 7 bases; unmatched junction bases: 11. This CDR3 is 16 amino acids long. This CDR3 reads CASRPIAGGPKNEQFF. The CDR3 DNA sequence: TGTGCCAGCAGACCAATAGCGGGAGGGCCTAAGAATGAGCAGTTCTTC.

This clone has just one count. The chain joins TRBV21-1 to TRBJ1-4. TRBV21-1 is recorded as a pseudogene. This CDR3 is built from 15 residues. The CDR3 loop reads CASNHKGAGGEKLFF. CDR3 bases: TGTGCCAGCAACCATAAGGGGGCGGGAGGAGAAAAACTGTTTTTT.

Here the CDR3 DNA reads TGTGCCAGCAGCTTCGGGACTAGCGGGAGGTCCGGGGAGCTGTTTTTT. It translates to CASSFGTSGRSGELFF. This chain links TRBV7-2 with TRBJ2-2; 15 positions match TRBD2. The CDR3 is made up of 16 amino acids. Per the germline V gene, CDR1 is SGHTA and CDR2 is FQGNSA. The ends lost 3 bases at V and 6 bases at J; junction bases unmatched: 2.

The chain is built from TRBV7-3 and TRBJ2-1, with unresolved D. The CDR3 extends over 16 amino acids. Germline V gives CDR1 SGHTA, CDR2 FQGTGA. V was pared by 5 bases and J by 0 bases, with 14 bases between. The CDR3 loop reads CASSLEHVRSYNEQFF. CDR3 nucleotide sequence: TGTGCCAGCAGCCTAGAACACGTTCGCTCCTACAATGAGCAGTTCTTC.

The chain couples TRBV30 to TRBJ2-7, with a possible D match to TRBD2 (6 bases). The CDR3 extends over 13 amino acids. Between the trimmed V and J ends, which lost 4 bases and 4 bases, there was a span of 14 bases. The germline CDR1 and CDR2 sequences are GTSNPN and SVGIG (reference sequence). The CDR3 here is CAWNPGERYEQYF. CDR3 coding DNA: TGTGCCTGGAATCCGGGGGAGAGATACGAGCAGTACTTC. Looking up the rest from reference TRBV30 and TRBJ2-7 gives the full variable domain: SQTIHQWPATLVQPVGSPLSLECTVEGTSNPNLYWYRQAAGRGLQLLFYSVGIGQISSEVPQNLSASRPQDRQFILSSKKLLLSDSGFYLCAWNPGERYEQYFGPGTRLTVT.

The V call is TRBV4-3, the J call TRBJ2-1, with a tentative D call TRBD2 (6 bases). Trimming stripped 3 bases from V and 6 bases from J, with 15 bases between. The CDR3 is 15 amino acids. CDR1 and CDR2 (germline): LGHNA, YSLEER. This CDR3 is CASSQGPGGSNEQFF. The CDR3 nucleotides read TGCGCCAGCAGCCAGGGCCCCGGGGGATCCAATGAGCAGTTCTTC.

This clone came up once. The chain combines TRBV4-2 with TRBJ2-3; 8 bases match TRBD1. The V segment lost 2 bases and the J segment 4 bases; nucleotides outside the gene matches: 5. Germline V lookup: CDR1 LGHNA, CDR2 YNFKEQ. CDR3 length: 15 amino acids. The chain's CDR3 is CASSQLTGVADTQYF. CDR3 in DNA: TGTGCCAGCAGCCAACTGACAGGGGTGGCAGATACGCAGTATTTT.

This clone was seen a few times. V and J are TRBV2 and TRBJ2-1; D perhaps matches TRBD2 (5 bases). The CDR3 covers 15 residues. Trimming removed 3 bases from V and 4 bases from J, with 13 bases in between. Germline lookup yields CDR1 SNHLY and CDR2 FYNNEI. CDR3 protein: CASSDGETIYNEQFF. The CDR3 DNA reads as TGTGCCAGCAGTGATGGGGAGACGATTTACAATGAGCAGTTCTTC. Filled out from reference TRBV2 and TRBJ2-1, the complete variable domain reads EPEVTQTPSHQVTQMGQEVILRCVPISNHLYFYWYRQILGQKVEFLVSFYNNEISEKSEIFDDQFSVERPDGSNFTLKIRSTKLEDSAMYFCASSDGETIYNEQFFGPGTRLTVL.

This clone was detected once. The chain couples TRBV6-6 to TRBJ1-5; the D gene is possibly TRBD1 (5 bases). The germline V gene has CDR1 MNHNY and CDR2 SVGAGI (reference sequence). The CDR3 is 14 amino acids. Trimming removed 2 bases from V and 5 bases from J, with 10 bases in between. Here the CDR3 reads CASSYGHYYQPQHF. CDR3 nucleotides: TGTGCCAGCAGTTACGGACACTACTATCAGCCCCAGCATTTT.

This chain joins TRBV13 and TRBJ2-1, with TRBD2 identical over 8 bases. With V trimmed by 0 bases and J by 9 bases, 4 bases remained unmatched. CDR3 length equals 14 residues. The germline V gene has CDR1 PRHDT and CDR2 FYEKMQ (reference sequence). This chain's CDR3 is CASSLGREVGEQFF. The CDR3 DNA reads TGTGCCAGCAGCTTAGGGCGGGAGGTCGGTGAGCAGTTCTTC.

The DNA for the CDR3 is TGTGCCAGCTCGATGGGCCTGGGGGGAGTCTTCGACGAGCAGTACTTC. Its protein is CASSMGLGGVFDEQYF. The genes are TRBV11-1 and TRBJ2-7, with D possibly TRBD2 on 6 matching bases. Germline V gene sequence: CDR1 SGHAT, CDR2 FQDESV (reference sequence). The CDR3 covers 16 residues. V was trimmed by 8 bases and J by 5 bases, leaving 25 bases between them. The entire variable domain, with the rest obtained from reference TRBV11-1 and TRBJ2-7, is as follows: EAEVAQSPRYKITEKSQAVAFWCDPISGHATLYWYRQILGQGPELLVQFQDESVVDDSQLPKDRFSAERLKGVDSTLKIQPAELGDSAMYLCASSMGLGGVFDEQYFGPGTRLTVT.

The rearrangement uses TRBV15 and TRBJ2-2; tentatively, D is TRBD2 (5 bases). The V gene lost 0 bases and the J gene lost 6 bases, with 14 bases spanning the gap. The germline V gene has CDR1 LNHNV and CDR2 YYDKDF (reference sequence). This CDR3 has 16 residues. CDR3 loop: CATSRDDSAGPGELFF. CDR3 nucleotide sequence: TGTGCCACCAGCAGAGATGACTCGGCGGGTCCCGGGGAGCTGTTTTTT.

This rearrangement joins TRBV5-6 to TRBJ2-1; possible D gene TRBD2, 5 bases. V lost 0 bases and J lost 3, with 10 bases in between. Germline V gives CDR1 SGHDT, CDR2 YYEEEE. The CDR3 runs to 15 residues. In DNA form, the CDR3 reads TGTGCCAGCAGCTTGGGTCCGGGAAACTACAATGAGCAGTTCTTC. This translates into CASSLGPGNYNEQFF.

The CDR3 DNA reads as TGTGCCAGCACCACCCGGAGAGGGAACTACGAGCAGTACTTC. It encodes CASTTRRGNYEQYF. The chain recombines TRBV6-1 with TRBJ2-7; D perhaps matches TRBD2 (5 bases). The ends were cut back, 7 bases at V and 3 bases at J, with 16 bases in the middle. Germline V gene data show CDR1 as MNHNS and CDR2 as SASEGT. The CDR3 spans 14 residues.

This chain uses TRBV7-3 with TRBJ2-3; D perhaps matches TRBD2 (6 bases). V was shortened by 6 bases and J by 2 bases, with 15 bases between the two germline ends. This CDR3 has 15 amino acids. The germline V gene has CDR1 SGHTA and CDR2 FQGTGA. This CDR3 reads CASRRPGLHTDTQYF. As DNA, the CDR3 is TGTGCCAGCAGACGTCCGGGACTTCACACAGATACGCAGTATTTT.

This clone has only one observation. The J gene is TRBJ2-1, the V gene TRBV5-4, with D perhaps matching TRBD2 (5 bases). Germline-derived CDR1 and CDR2 are SGHNT and YYREEE (reference sequence). This CDR3 region has 17 residues. Trimming pared 4 bases from V and 0 bases from J, leaving 17 bases between. This chain's CDR3 is CASSPLVGMSSYNEQFF. Here the CDR3 DNA reads TGTGCCAGCAGCCCACTAGTAGGTATGAGCTCCTACAATGAGCAGTTCTTC.

In DNA form, the CDR3 reads TGTGCCAGCAGCATAGGACTAGCGGGCCCATACGAGCAGTACTTC. It codes for CASSIGLAGPYEQYF. The V and J genes are TRBV7-3 and TRBJ2-7, with 11 bases identical to TRBD2. CDR1 is SGHTA, CDR2 FQGTGA, per germline. There are 15 residues in the CDR3. The V segment lost 5 bases and the J segment 4 bases; nucleotides outside the gene matches: 7.